What follows are 14 T cell receptor beta chains derived from one specimen sequenced in a study of blood T cell repertoires in COVID-19. Only in-frame clones appear in the TCRdb table, and some are missing; sequencing was by immunoSEQ multiplex PCR. The profile covers 200,000 to 250,000 clones, with approximately 80% appearing a single time and roughly 7.8% taken by the ten largest. The material sequenced was peripheral blood. The receptor set was obtained from an elderly woman with COVID-19, enrolled during active disease.

The chain combines TRBV28 with TRBJ2-7; TRBD1 matches 9 bases. The CDR3 extends over 14 amino acids. The V segment lost 8 bases and the J segment 3 bases; nucleotides outside the gene matches: 8. CDR1 is MDHEN and CDR2 is SYDVKM in the germline V gene. CDR3 sequence: CASGSGTGIYEQYF. The CDR3 nucleotides read TGTGCCAGCGGGTCAGGGACAGGGATCTACGAGCAGTACTTC.

V usage is TRBV27 and J usage is TRBJ1-4; possible D gene TRBD1, 6 bases. The CDR3 sequence is 12 residues long. Germline V gene sequence: CDR1 MNHEY, CDR2 SMNVEV (reference sequence). V was cut by 2 bases and J by 10 bases, with 8 bases left in between. The CDR3 DNA reads TGTGCCAGCAGTTTAGAAGGGGGAAAACTGTTTTTT. Translation: CASSLEGGKLFF.

The V gene is TRBV18, the J gene TRBJ1-1; a weak D match, TRBD1 (6 bases). The germline V gene encodes CDR1 KGHSH and CDR2 LQKENI. This CDR3 contains 15 residues. V was pared by 5 bases and J by 0 bases, with 13 bases between. CDR3 amino acids: CASSFGGHMNTEAFF. CDR3 DNA sequence: TGTGCCAGCTCATTCGGGGGGCACATGAACACTGAAGCTTTCTTT.

The rearrangement uses TRBV7-9 and TRBJ1-6; D is unclear. Trimming left V 4 bases short and J 11 bases short, with 21 bases between. Germline loops: CDR1 SEHNR, CDR2 FQNEAQ (reference sequence). CDR3 size: 16 residues. The CDR3 protein is CASSSPPGVQWAPLHF. CDR3 DNA: TGTGCCAGCAGCTCCCCCCCCGGGGTTCAGTGGGCACCCCTCCACTTT.

This chain links TRBV7-8 with TRBJ1-2, with 9 bases identical to TRBD1. CDR3 length: 18 residues. The ends lost 4 bases at V and 4 bases at J; junction bases unmatched: 16. Germline loops: CDR1 SGHVS, CDR2 FQNEAQ. For the CDR3, the DNA is TGTGCCAGCAGCTCCCCGGGCGAGGGGACAGGGATCCTCTATGGCTACACCTTC. Translating gives CASSSPGEGTGILYGYTF.

The rearrangement uses TRBV5-4 and TRBJ2-7, with 11 positions matching TRBD1. V shed 3 bases and J 6 bases; nucleotides not matched to a gene: 5. This CDR3 is built from 14 residues. Per the germline V gene, CDR1 is SGHNT and CDR2 is YYREEE (reference sequence). CDR3 in DNA: TGTGCCAGCAGCTACCGGGACAGGGGGAGCGAGCAGTACTTC. This encodes CASSYRDRGSEQYF.

The V gene is TRBV20-1, the J gene TRBJ1-2, with unresolved D. The germline gives CDR1 DFQATT, CDR2 SNEGSKA (reference sequence). The V end was cut by 3 bases, the J end by 6 bases, with 11 bases between. There are 12 residues in the CDR3. The CDR3 loop reads CSASPGRNGYTF. DNA for the CDR3: TGCAGTGCTAGTCCAGGCAGGAATGGCTACACCTTC.

The rearrangement joins TRBV10-3 to TRBJ1-1; maybe TRBD1 (5 bases). Germline values: CDR1 ENHRY, CDR2 SYGVKD. The CDR3 contains 15 residues. V was clipped by 6 bases and J by 3 bases, with 17 bases between them. The CDR3 loop is CAISRGGSGDTEAFF. The CDR3 coding sequence is TGTGCCATCAGCCGGGGCGGGAGTGGAGACACTGAAGCTTTCTTT.

The chain uses TRBV3-1 (or the pseudogene TRBV3-2) and TRBJ1-2; D uncertain. Trimming removed 5 bases from V and 0 bases from J, with 4 bases in between. The length of the CDR3 is 12 residues. Germline lookup yields CDR1 LGHDT and CDR2 YNNKEL (reference sequence). In DNA, the CDR3 is TGTGCCAGCAGCACGGCTAACTATGGCTACACCTTC. It encodes CASSTANYGYTF.

The gene calls are TRBV28 and TRBJ1-4, with D unclear. Germline lookup yields CDR1 MDHEN and CDR2 SYDVKM. V was shortened by 5 bases and J by 8 bases, with 12 bases between the two germline ends. This CDR3 region has 13 residues. The chain's CDR3 is CASSGPVREKLFF. Here the CDR3 DNA reads TGTGCCAGCAGTGGGCCTGTTCGGGAAAAACTGTTTTTT.

This sequence joins TRBV7-2 and TRBJ1-4, with 9 positions matching TRBD1. The CDR3 extends over 14 amino acids. Trimming removed 6 bases from V and 10 bases from J; junction bases left unmatched: 9. CDR1 and CDR2 from the germline V gene are SGHTA and FQGNSA. CDR3 nucleotides: TGTGCCAGCAGTTCACCGGGACAGGGAAGAAAACTGTTTTTT. It translates to CASSSPGQGRKLFF. The complete variable domain, with remaining parts taken from reference TRBV7-2 and TRBJ1-4, reads GAGVSQSPSNKVTEKGKDVELRCDPISGHTALYWYRQSLGQGLEFLIYFQGNSAPDKSGLPSDRFSAERTGGSVSTLTIQRTQQEDSAVYLCASSSPGQGRKLFFGSGTQLSVL.

The chain couples TRBV2 to TRBJ2-2; 7 nucleotides line up with TRBD2. The trim removed 0 bases at V and 3 bases at J, leaving 7 bases unmatched. Germline CDR1 and CDR2: SNHLY and FYNNEI. The CDR3 has 17 residues. The CDR3 is CASSEASAGEDTGELFF. The CDR3 DNA follows: TGTGCCAGCAGTGAAGCGTCCGCGGGAGAGGACACCGGGGAGCTGTTTTTT.

The chain carries TRBV6-5 and TRBJ1-2; 7 bases are a match to TRBD1. V lost 10 bases to trimming and J lost 2 bases; unmatched junction nucleotides: 7. The germline V gene encodes CDR1 MNHEY and CDR2 SVGAGI. The CDR3 loop spans 13 amino acids. This chain's CDR3 is CATRGGSNYGYTF. The CDR3 coding sequence is TGTGCCACCAGGGGGGGGTCCAACTATGGCTACACCTTC.

The rearrangement links TRBV5-1 to TRBJ2-7, with a weak D call TRBD1 (5 bases). The V gene lost 4 bases and the J gene lost 2 bases, with 13 bases spanning the gap. The CDR3 spans 14 residues. The germline CDR1 and CDR2 sequences are SGHRS and YFSETQ. Here the CDR3 DNA reads TGCGCCAGCAGCCCCGACAGAGCTACCTACGAGCAGTACTTC. Encoded protein: CASSPDRATYEQYF.